This TCR beta chain stems from a study of T cells in Graves' hyperthyroidism and ophthalmopathy. As for the study in general: Peripheral blood specimens were obtained at initial diagnosis, prior to any treatment.

TCR beta CDR3 regions were amplified from RNA transcripts. The HTBI primer set was used in a first-round RT-PCR of the TCR CDR3. MiXCR was run by TCRdb on the multiplex PCR reads, yielding one entry per CDR3 protein. The data show 400,000 to 500,000 distinct CDR3 sequences, with approximately 13% seen just once and 5% to 6% held by the top ten. This clonotype has ten or more counts. The sequencing input was blood. The receptor comes from a young woman with Graves' hyperthyroidism.

CDR3 sequence: CASRGQEVSYTF. The DNA of the CDR3 is TGTGCCAGCAGGGGACAGGAGGTTTCCTACACCTTC. The rearrangement joins TRBV6-1 to TRBJ1-2; 8 nucleotides match TRBD1. Germline-derived CDR1 and CDR2 are MNHNS and SASEGT. Unmatched junction bases numbered 7, after V lost 6 bases and J lost 10 bases. CDR3 length: 12 amino acids.